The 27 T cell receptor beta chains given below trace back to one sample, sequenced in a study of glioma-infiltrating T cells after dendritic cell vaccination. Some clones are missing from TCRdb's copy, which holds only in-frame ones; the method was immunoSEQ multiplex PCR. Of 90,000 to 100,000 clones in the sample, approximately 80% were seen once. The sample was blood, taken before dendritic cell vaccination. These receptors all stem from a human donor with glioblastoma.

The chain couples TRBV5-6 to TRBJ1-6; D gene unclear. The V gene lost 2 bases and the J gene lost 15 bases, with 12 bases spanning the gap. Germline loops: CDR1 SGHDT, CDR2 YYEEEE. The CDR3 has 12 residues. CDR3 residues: CASSLSGVGLHF. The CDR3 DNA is TGTGCCAGCAGCTTAAGCGGGGTGGGCCTCCACTTT.

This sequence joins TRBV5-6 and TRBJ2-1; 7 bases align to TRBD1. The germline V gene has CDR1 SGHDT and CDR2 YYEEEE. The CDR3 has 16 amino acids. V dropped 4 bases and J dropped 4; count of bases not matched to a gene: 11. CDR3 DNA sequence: TGTGCCAGCAGCCTAACTCACAGGGGCCCGTACAATGAGCAGTTCTTC. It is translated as CASSLTHRGPYNEQFF. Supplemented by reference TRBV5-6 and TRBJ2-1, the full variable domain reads DAGVTQSPTHLIKTRGQQVTLRCSPKSGHDTVSWYQQALGQGPQFIFQYYEEEERQRGNFPDRFSGHQFPNYSSELNVNALLLGDSALYLCASSLTHRGPYNEQFFGPGTRLTVL.

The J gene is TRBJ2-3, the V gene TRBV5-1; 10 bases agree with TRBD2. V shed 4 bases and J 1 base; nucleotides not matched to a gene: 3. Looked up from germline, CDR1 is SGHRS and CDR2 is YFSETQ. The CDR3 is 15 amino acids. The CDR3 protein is CASSLGTSGTDTQYF. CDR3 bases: TGCGCCAGCAGCCTCGGGACTAGCGGCACAGATACGCAGTATTTT.

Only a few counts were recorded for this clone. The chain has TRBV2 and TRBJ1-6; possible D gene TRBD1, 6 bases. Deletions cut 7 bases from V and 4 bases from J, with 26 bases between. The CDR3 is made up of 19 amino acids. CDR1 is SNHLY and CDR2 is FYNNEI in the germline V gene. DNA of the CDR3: TGTGCCAGCACTCCCCCCGGGAGGACAGCCCAAGGGTATAATTCACCCCTCCACTTT. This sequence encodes CASTPPGRTAQGYNSPLHF.

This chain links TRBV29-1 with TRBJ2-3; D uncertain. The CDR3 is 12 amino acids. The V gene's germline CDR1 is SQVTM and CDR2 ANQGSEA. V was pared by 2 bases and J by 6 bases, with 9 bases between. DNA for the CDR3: TGCAGCGTTGAACCTTCTACGGATACGCAGTATTTT. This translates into CSVEPSTDTQYF.

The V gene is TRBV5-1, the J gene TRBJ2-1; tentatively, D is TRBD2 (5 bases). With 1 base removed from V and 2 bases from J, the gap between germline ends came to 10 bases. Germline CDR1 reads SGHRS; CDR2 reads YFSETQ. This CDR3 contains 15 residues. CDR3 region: CASSLKSGTYNEQFF. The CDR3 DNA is TGCGCCAGCAGCTTGAAAAGCGGAACCTACAATGAGCAGTTCTTC.

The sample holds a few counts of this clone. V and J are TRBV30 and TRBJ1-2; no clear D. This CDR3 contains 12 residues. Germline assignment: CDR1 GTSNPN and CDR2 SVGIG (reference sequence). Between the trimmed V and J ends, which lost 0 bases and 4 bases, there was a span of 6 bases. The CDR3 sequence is CAWSVVSYGYTF. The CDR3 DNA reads TGTGCCTGGAGTGTAGTCAGCTATGGCTACACCTTC.

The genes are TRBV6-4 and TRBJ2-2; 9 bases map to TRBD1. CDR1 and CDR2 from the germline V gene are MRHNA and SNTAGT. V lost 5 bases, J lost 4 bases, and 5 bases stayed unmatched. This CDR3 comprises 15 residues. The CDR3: CASSRQGGFTGELFF. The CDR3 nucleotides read TGTGCCAGCAGTCGACAGGGGGGTTTCACCGGGGAGCTGTTTTTT.

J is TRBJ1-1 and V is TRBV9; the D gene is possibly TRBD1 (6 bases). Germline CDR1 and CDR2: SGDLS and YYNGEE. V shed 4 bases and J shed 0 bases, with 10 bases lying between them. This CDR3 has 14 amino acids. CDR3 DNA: TGTGCCAGCAGCCCCCAGGGGATGAACACTGAAGCTTTCTTT. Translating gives CASSPQGMNTEAFF.

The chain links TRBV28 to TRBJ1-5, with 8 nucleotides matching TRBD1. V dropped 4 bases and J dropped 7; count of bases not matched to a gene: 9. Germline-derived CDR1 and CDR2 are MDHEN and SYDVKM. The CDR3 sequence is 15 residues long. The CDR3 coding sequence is TGTGCCAGCAGTTCCTTGACAGGGGACAACCAGCCCCAGCATTTT. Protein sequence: CASSSLTGDNQPQHF.

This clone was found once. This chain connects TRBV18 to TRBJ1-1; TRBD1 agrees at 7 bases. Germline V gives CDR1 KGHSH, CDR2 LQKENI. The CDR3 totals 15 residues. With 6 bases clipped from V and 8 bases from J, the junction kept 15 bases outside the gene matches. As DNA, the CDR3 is TGTGCCAGCTCCCTCAGGACAGGCCAGGAGGAGGAAGCTTTCTTT. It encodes CASSLRTGQEEEAFF.

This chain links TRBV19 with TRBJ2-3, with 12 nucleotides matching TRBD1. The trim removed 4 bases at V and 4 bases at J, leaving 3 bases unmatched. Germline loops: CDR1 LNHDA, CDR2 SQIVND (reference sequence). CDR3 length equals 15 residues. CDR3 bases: TGTGCCAGTAGTAAGGGACAGGGGGCTTCAGATACGCAGTATTTT. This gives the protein CASSKGQGASDTQYF.

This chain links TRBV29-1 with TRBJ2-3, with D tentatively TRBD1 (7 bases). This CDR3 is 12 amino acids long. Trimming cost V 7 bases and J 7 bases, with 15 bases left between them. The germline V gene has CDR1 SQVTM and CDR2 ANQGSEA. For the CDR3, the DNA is TGCAGCGGACAGGGAGGAAGAAATACGCAGTATTTT. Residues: CSGQGGRNTQYF.

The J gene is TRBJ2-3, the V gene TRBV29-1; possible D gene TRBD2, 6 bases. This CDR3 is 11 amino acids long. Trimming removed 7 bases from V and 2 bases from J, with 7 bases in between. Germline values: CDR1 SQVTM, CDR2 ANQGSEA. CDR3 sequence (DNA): TGCAGCGGGACTAACACAGATACGCAGTATTTT. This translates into CSGTNTDTQYF.

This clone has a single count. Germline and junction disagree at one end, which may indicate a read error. CDR3 sequence reads: CASREGRRTGGAGNTIYF. CDR3 coding DNA: TGTGCCAGCAGAGAAGGGCGCAGGACAGGGGGAGCTGGAAACACCATATATTTT. The chain uses TRBV6-1 and TRBJ1-3, with 10 bases fitting TRBD1. The length of the CDR3 is 18 residues. Germline V gene data show CDR1 as MNHNS and CDR2 as SASEGT.

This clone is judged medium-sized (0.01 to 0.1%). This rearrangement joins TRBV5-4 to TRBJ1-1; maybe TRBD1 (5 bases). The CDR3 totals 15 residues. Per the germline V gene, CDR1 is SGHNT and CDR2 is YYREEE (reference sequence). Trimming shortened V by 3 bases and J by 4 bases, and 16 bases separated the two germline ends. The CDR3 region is CASSSRAQPSTEAFF. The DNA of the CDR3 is TGTGCCAGCAGCTCCAGGGCCCAACCTTCCACTGAAGCTTTCTTT.

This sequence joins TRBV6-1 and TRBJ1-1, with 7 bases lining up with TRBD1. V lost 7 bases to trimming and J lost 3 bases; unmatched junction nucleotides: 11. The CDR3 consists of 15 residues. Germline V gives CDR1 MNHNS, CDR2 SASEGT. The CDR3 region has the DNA TGTGCCAGCACCCCCCCCGGAGGGACAGACACTGAAGCTTTCTTT. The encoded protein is CASTPPGGTDTEAFF.

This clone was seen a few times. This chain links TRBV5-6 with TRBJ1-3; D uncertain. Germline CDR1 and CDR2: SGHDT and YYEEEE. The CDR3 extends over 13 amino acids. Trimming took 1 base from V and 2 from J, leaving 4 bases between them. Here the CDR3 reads CASSLTPGNTIYF. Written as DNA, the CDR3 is TGTGCCAGCAGCTTGACTCCTGGAAACACCATATATTTT.

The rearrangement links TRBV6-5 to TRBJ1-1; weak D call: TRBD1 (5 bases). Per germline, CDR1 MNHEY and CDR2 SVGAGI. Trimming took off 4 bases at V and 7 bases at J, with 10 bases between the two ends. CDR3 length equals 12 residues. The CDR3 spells CASSSPGLEAFF. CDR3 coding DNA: TGTGCCAGCAGTTCCCCGGGACTTGAAGCTTTCTTT.

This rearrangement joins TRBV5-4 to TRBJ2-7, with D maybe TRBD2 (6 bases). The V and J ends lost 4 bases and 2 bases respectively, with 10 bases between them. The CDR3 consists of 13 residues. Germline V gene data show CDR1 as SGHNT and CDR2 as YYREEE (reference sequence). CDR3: CASSPGGTYEQYF. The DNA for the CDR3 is TGTGCCAGCAGCCCCGGGGGTACCTACGAGCAGTACTTC.

The CDR3 DNA sequence: TGTGCCAGCAGCTTAGCGACAGGACCTAACTATGGCTACACCTTC. Translated: CASSLATGPNYGYTF. V usage is TRBV7-9 and J usage is TRBJ1-2, with D maybe TRBD1 (6 bases). Trimming stripped 0 bases from V and 0 bases from J, with 8 bases between. The CDR3 spans 15 residues. Germline loops: CDR1 SEHNR, CDR2 FQNEAQ (reference sequence). The entire variable domain, with the rest obtained from reference TRBV7-9 and TRBJ1-2, is as follows: DTGVSQNPRHKITKRGQNVTFRCDPISEHNRLYWYRQTLGQGPEFLTYFQNEAQLEKSRLLSDRFSAERPKGSFSTLEIQRTEQGDSAMYLCASSLATGPNYGYTFGSGTRLTVV.

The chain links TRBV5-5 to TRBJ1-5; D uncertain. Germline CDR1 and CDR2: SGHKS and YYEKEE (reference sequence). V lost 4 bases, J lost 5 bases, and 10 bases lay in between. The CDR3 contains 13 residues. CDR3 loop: CASSPLIHQPQHF. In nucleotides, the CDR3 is TGTGCCAGCAGCCCGCTAATTCATCAGCCCCAGCATTTT.

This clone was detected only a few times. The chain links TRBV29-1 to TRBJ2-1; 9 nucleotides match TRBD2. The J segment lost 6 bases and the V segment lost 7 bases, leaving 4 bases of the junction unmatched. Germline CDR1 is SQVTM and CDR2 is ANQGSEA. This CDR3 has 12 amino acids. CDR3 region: CSAVAGANEQFF. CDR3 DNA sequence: TGCAGCGCGGTAGCGGGGGCCAATGAGCAGTTCTTC.

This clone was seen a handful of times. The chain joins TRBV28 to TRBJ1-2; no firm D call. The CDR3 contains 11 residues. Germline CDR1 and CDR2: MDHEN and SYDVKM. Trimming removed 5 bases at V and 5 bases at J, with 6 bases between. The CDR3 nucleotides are TGTGCCAGCAGTCACCTATATGGCTACACCTTC. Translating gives CASSHLYGYTF.

The CDR3 region has the DNA TGTGCCAGCTCCGGACTGCTATCCTACAATGAGCAGTTCTTC. It encodes CASSGLLSYNEQFF. The chain couples TRBV7-8 to TRBJ2-1, with a weak D call TRBD2 (5 bases). The CDR3 runs to 14 residues. Germline V gene lookup returns CDR1 SGHVS and CDR2 FQNEAQ. Trimming took 8 bases from V and 1 from J, leaving 12 bases between them.

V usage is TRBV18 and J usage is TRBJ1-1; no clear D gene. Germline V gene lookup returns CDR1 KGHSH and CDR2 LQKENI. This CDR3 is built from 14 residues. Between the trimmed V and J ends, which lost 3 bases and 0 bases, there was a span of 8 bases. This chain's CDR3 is CASSPSNMNTEAFF. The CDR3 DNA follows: TGTGCCAGCTCACCCTCCAACATGAACACTGAAGCTTTCTTT. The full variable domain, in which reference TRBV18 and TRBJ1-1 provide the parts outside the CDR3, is NAGVMQNPRHLVRRRGQEARLRCSPMKGHSHVYWYRQLPEEGLKFMVYLQKENIIDESGMPKERFSAEFPKEGPSILRIQQVVRGDSAAYFCASSPSNMNTEAFFGQGTRLTVV.

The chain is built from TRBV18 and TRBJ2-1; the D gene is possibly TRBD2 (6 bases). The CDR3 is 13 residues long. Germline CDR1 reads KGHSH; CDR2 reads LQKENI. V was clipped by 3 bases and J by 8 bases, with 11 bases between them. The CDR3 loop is CASSPSGLDEQFF. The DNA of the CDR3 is TGTGCCAGCTCACCCAGCGGGCTCGATGAGCAGTTCTTC.